The 18 T cell receptor beta chains given below trace back to one sample, sequenced in a study of early stage breast cancer tumors. The method was immunoSEQ multiplex PCR; TCRdb's version includes in-frame clones alone and lacks a portion of them. The sample lists tens of thousands of clones; 65% to 85% were seen once. The sample consisted of blood. The receptors were gathered from a person in their sixties or seventies with breast cancer.

In its sample, this clone was seen a few times. CDR3 region: CASGDRGPQHF. In DNA form, the CDR3 reads TGTGCCTCAGGGGACAGGGGGCCCCAGCATTTT. The V call is TRBV6-1, the J call TRBJ1-5; 10 nucleotides agree with TRBD1. V was clipped by 11 bases and J by 9 bases; unmatched bases: 4. From germline, CDR1 is MNHNS and CDR2 SASEGT. This CDR3 is 11 amino acids long.

The chain is built from TRBV6-5 and TRBJ2-7; no definite D call. Germline CDR1 MNHEY, CDR2 SVGAGI. The CDR3 runs to 13 residues. V was pared by 6 bases and J by 7 bases, with 16 bases between. The CDR3 region is CASRYPGLREQYF. The CDR3 nucleotides are TGTGCCAGCAGGTACCCTGGTCTACGGGAGCAGTACTTC.

Comments on this clone: Germline is not matched at one junction end, which may reflect a read error. The chain recombines TRBV19 with TRBJ2-7, with 8 bases aligning to TRBD1. Germline-derived CDR1 and CDR2 are LNHDA and SQIVND (reference sequence). CDR3 size: 16 residues. CDR3 sequence: CVSSNLRGRGNYEQYF. In DNA, the CDR3 is TGTGTCAGTAGTAACCTCAGGGGGCGCGGGAACTACGAGCAGTACTTC.

The chain joins TRBV28 to TRBJ2-3, with TRBD2 matching over 10 bases. This CDR3 has 17 amino acids. With 6 bases clipped from V and 4 bases from J, the junction kept 13 bases outside the gene matches. Germline V gives CDR1 MDHEN, CDR2 SYDVKM. CDR3 sequence: CASRPSSGSGSPDTQYF. For the CDR3, the DNA is TGTGCCAGCAGACCTTCTAGCGGGAGTGGGTCCCCAGATACGCAGTATTTT.

The V gene is TRBV28, the J gene TRBJ2-7; 7 positions match TRBD1. V lost 3 bases and J lost 4; bases outside the gene matches: 18. This CDR3 is 18 amino acids long. Germline CDR1 is MDHEN and CDR2 is SYDVKM. The CDR3 loop reads CASSFAPLQAGGWYEQYF. The CDR3, as DNA: TGTGCCAGCAGTTTTGCCCCCCTACAGGCAGGGGGATGGTACGAGCAGTACTTC.

The chain links TRBV7-2 to TRBJ1-2, with D hard to call. Germline CDR1 and CDR2: SGHTA and FQGNSA. Trimming pared 0 bases from V and 7 bases from J, leaving 9 bases between. The CDR3 sequence is 13 residues long. CDR3: CASSLAQSLGYTF. The CDR3 DNA follows: TGTGCCAGCAGCTTAGCGCAATCTCTTGGCTACACCTTC.

This chain connects TRBV27 to TRBJ2-3; D not resolved. The CDR3 runs 14 residues. Germline values: CDR1 MNHEY, CDR2 SMNVEV (reference sequence). V dropped 4 bases and J dropped 8 bases, with 16 bases sitting between them. CDR3 DNA: TGTGCCAGCAGTTCTCACGGAGAAGGTGGTACGCAGTATTTT. Its translation is CASSSHGEGGTQYF.

The chain couples TRBV29-1 to TRBJ2-7; D is unclear. V shed 3 bases and J shed 6 bases, with 15 bases lying between them. This CDR3 comprises 13 residues. Germline V gene sequence: CDR1 SQVTM, CDR2 ANQGSEA. The CDR3 DNA is TGCAGCGTTGATCCGGGCCCAGGCTCCGAGCAGTACTTC. This encodes CSVDPGPGSEQYF.

There are a few counts of this clone. The rearrangement joins TRBV13 to TRBJ2-3, with 9 bases identical to TRBD2. Trimming cost V 5 bases and J 2 bases; bases outside gene matches: 8. The CDR3 sequence is 16 residues long. Germline assignment: CDR1 PRHDT and CDR2 FYEKMQ (reference sequence). The CDR3 bases are TGTGCCAGCAGCAGCCGCCTAGCGGGAACCACAGATACGCAGTATTTT. This sequence encodes CASSSRLAGTTDTQYF.

This chain connects TRBV2 to TRBJ2-2, with a weak D call TRBD1 (6 bases). V lost 3 bases and J lost 5, with 10 bases in between. CDR1 and CDR2 from the germline V gene are SNHLY and FYNNEI. The CDR3 consists of 14 residues. CDR3 DNA sequence: TGTGCCAGCAGTGAGAACAGGGTTACCGGGGAGCTGTTTTTT. Translated: CASSENRVTGELFF.

Notes on this clone: The sample has other DNA sequences that encode this CDR3 too. The chain joins TRBV30 to TRBJ1-3; no clear D. CDR3 length: 12 amino acids. Germline CDR1 is GTSNPN and CDR2 is SVGIG (reference sequence). Trimming pared 4 bases from V and 1 base from J, leaving 5 bases between. CDR3 nucleotide sequence: TGTGCCTGGACCGGGTCTGGAAACACCATATATTTT. It specifies CAWTGSGNTIYF.

V gene TRBV27 combines with J gene TRBJ2-6; D remains unclear. V was trimmed by 5 bases and J by 0 bases, leaving 17 bases between them. The germline V gene encodes CDR1 MNHEY and CDR2 SMNVEV (reference sequence). CDR3 size: 18 residues. The CDR3 loop is CASSPPLGRSSGANVLTF. The CDR3 DNA reads TGTGCCAGCAGTCCACCTTTAGGACGGAGCTCTGGGGCCAACGTCCTGACTTTC.

The sample holds a few counts of this clone. The chain uses TRBV7-3 and TRBJ2-1, with 8 bases matching TRBD2. The CDR3 loop spans 13 amino acids. Germline CDR1 SGHTA, CDR2 FQGTGA. J gave up 7 bases and V 5 bases, and 4 bases lay outside the gene matches. This CDR3 reads CASSPRGGNEQFF. CDR3 DNA sequence: TGTGCCAGCAGCCCCCGGGGGGGGAATGAGCAGTTCTTC.

The chain employs TRBV30 and TRBJ2-1, with D possibly TRBD2 on 5 matching bases. The CDR3 is 16 amino acids. Looked up from germline, CDR1 is GTSNPN and CDR2 is SVGIG (reference sequence). Deletions cut 2 bases from V and 0 bases from J, with 14 bases between. DNA for the CDR3: TGTGCCTGGAGTAAAGGACTCCGAAGCTCCTACAATGAGCAGTTCTTC. This encodes CAWSKGLRSSYNEQFF. The full variable domain, its missing parts supplied by reference TRBV30 and TRBJ2-1, is SQTIHQWPATLVQPVGSPLSLECTVEGTSNPNLYWYRQAAGRGLQLLFYSVGIGQISSEVPQNLSASRPQDRQFILSSKKLLLSDSGFYLCAWSKGLRSSYNEQFFGPGTRLTVL.

This clone was seen a few times. The gene calls are TRBV6-4 and TRBJ1-5, with 8 bases aligning to TRBD1. This CDR3 is 15 amino acids long. V lost 6 bases and J lost 2; bases outside the gene matches: 6. Per the germline V gene, CDR1 is MRHNA and CDR2 is SNTAGT. The CDR3 here is CASSPTGVGNQPQHF. In nucleotides, the CDR3 is TGTGCCAGCAGCCCGACAGGGGTGGGCAATCAGCCCCAGCATTTT.

The CDR3 DNA follows: TGTGCCAGCAGCGCATTAGTCCGGGACCCTAAAAATTTCGCGAACACCGGGGAGCTGTTTTTT. Translated, it gives CASSALVRDPKNFANTGELFF. The rearrangement links TRBV9 to TRBJ2-2, with D possibly being TRBD1 or TRBD2 (5 bases each). V lost 3 bases, J lost 0 bases, and 27 bases lay in between. Germline values: CDR1 SGDLS, CDR2 YYNGEE. This CDR3 comprises 21 residues.

This clone has only a few counts. V gene TRBV2 combines with J gene TRBJ2-2; 9 nucleotides match TRBD1. V gave up 6 bases and J gave up 4 bases; unmatched junction bases: 6. Germline V gene lookup returns CDR1 SNHLY and CDR2 FYNNEI. CDR3 length: 15 residues. As DNA, the CDR3 is TGTGCCAGCAGCCGGGACAGGGCGGCCACCGGGGAGCTGTTTTTT. Translation gives CASSRDRAATGELFF.

In nucleotides, the CDR3 is TGTGCCAGCAGTTACTCTACAGGGAACGGAAACACCATATATTTT. This encodes CASSYSTGNGNTIYF. The chain is built from TRBV6-6 and TRBJ1-3, with D possibly TRBD1 on 6 matching bases. Germline V gene lookup returns CDR1 MNHNY and CDR2 SVGAGI (reference sequence). The CDR3 has 15 residues. The V end was cut by 0 bases, the J end by 4 bases, with 10 bases between.